The 16 T cell receptor beta chains in this list originate from one sample, sequenced in a study of a mutant IDH1 vaccine in newly diagnosed glioma. Generated by immunoSEQ multiplex PCR, the TCRdb table keeps only in-frame clones and is missing some. The table includes approximately 67,000 clones, about 83% detected once. Noted time point: baseline, week 1 (first vaccination visit). Described treatment: pre-vaccination baseline after standard-of-care therapy. Material: peripheral blood mononuclear cells (PBMCs), obtained from a glioma patient treated with radiotherapy, temozolomide or both. Receptor source: a woman under 30 with glioma. Some clones in this sample may be carry-over from other donors' samples.

A few counts support this clone. The chain links TRBV19 to TRBJ2-1; the match to TRBD2 covers 8 bases. With 5 bases clipped from V and 7 bases from J, the junction kept 10 bases outside the gene matches. The CDR3 contains 15 residues. CDR1 and CDR2 from the germline V gene are LNHDA and SQIVND (reference sequence). The CDR3 region is CASSSGGARANEQFF. CDR3 nucleotide sequence: TGTGCCAGTAGTTCGGGAGGGGCTAGGGCAAATGAGCAGTTCTTC.

The chain is built from TRBV9 and TRBJ2-7; 10 bases agree with TRBD2. Trimming removed 3 bases from V and 5 bases from J; junction bases left unmatched: 8. Germline assignment: CDR1 SGDLS and CDR2 YYNGEE. The CDR3 extends over 15 amino acids. CDR3 region: CASSGTSGSTNEQYF. The CDR3 bases are TGTGCCAGCAGCGGGACTAGCGGTTCCACTAACGAGCAGTACTTC.

This rearrangement joins TRBV6-1 to TRBJ2-3; D gene unclear. The CDR3 covers 14 residues. Trimming took off 3 bases at V and 1 base at J, with 8 bases between the two ends. The germline V gene has CDR1 MNHNS and CDR2 SASEGT. CDR3 loop: CASSEVWGTDTQYF. CDR3 nucleotide sequence: TGTGCCAGCAGTGAGGTTTGGGGCACAGATACGCAGTATTTT.

The chain is built from TRBV9 and TRBJ2-7, with D tentatively TRBD1 (6 bases). V was pared by 2 bases and J by 6 bases, with 12 bases between. CDR1 and CDR2 (germline): SGDLS, YYNGEE. The CDR3 totals 13 residues. The CDR3 nucleotides read TGTGCCAGCAGCGTTACAGGGTCCGCCGAGCAGTACTTC. This sequence encodes CASSVTGSAEQYF.

The chain links TRBV25-1 to TRBJ2-1, with TRBD1 matching over 8 bases. This CDR3 has 15 amino acids. J was trimmed by 4 bases and V by 5 bases; bases with no gene match: 7. The germline CDR1 and CDR2 sequences are MGHDK and SYGVNS. Here the CDR3 reads CASSSGQGPYNEQFF. DNA for the CDR3: TGTGCCAGCAGTTCCGGACAGGGACCTTACAATGAGCAGTTCTTC. Combining the CDR3 with reference TRBV25-1 and TRBJ2-1 gives the whole variable domain EADIYQTPRYLVIGTGKKITLECSQTMGHDKMYWYQQDPGMELHLIHYSYGVNSTEKGDLSSESTVSRIRTEHFPLTLESARPSHTSQYLCASSSGQGPYNEQFFGPGTRLTVL.

DNA for the CDR3: TGTGCCAGCAGCTTAAGAAGAACGGACACCGGGGAGCTGTTTTTT. As protein: CASSLRRTDTGELFF. The chain has TRBV7-8 and TRBJ2-2; D gene ambiguous. V lost 2 bases, J lost 3 bases, and 10 bases lay in between. Per the germline V gene, CDR1 is SGHVS and CDR2 is FQNEAQ. The CDR3 contains 15 residues.

This clone was counted a single time. The V and J genes are TRBV14 and TRBJ1-2; 7 bases fit TRBD1. The junction had 4 bases not matched to a gene; V was cut back by 3 bases and J by 9 bases. Germline V gives CDR1 SGHDN, CDR2 FVKESK. This CDR3 region has 12 residues. The CDR3 region is CASSHSGQRYTF. The CDR3, as DNA: TGTGCCAGCAGCCACTCGGGACAGCGCTACACCTTC.

By sample fraction, this clone is medium-sized. V gene TRBV19 combines with J gene TRBJ2-7; D uncertain. V was clipped by 5 bases and J by 3 bases, with 11 bases between them. The germline V gene encodes CDR1 LNHDA and CDR2 SQIVND (reference sequence). This CDR3 comprises 13 residues. Written as DNA, the CDR3 is TGTGCCAGTAGTTCTGCCAGGAGCTACGAGCAGTACTTC. It translates to CASSSARSYEQYF. Variable domain in full (rest from reference TRBV19 and TRBJ2-7): DGGITQSPKYLFRKEGQNVTLSCEQNLNHDAMYWYRQDPGQGLRLIYYSQIVNDFQKGDIAEGYSVSREKKESFPLTVTSAQKNPTAFYLCASSSARSYEQYFGPGTRLTVT.

J is TRBJ1-3 and V is TRBV6-5; D perhaps matches TRBD1 (6 bases). Trimming took 7 bases from V and 4 from J, leaving 11 bases between them. Germline values: CDR1 MNHEY, CDR2 SVGAGI. The CDR3 runs 13 residues. The CDR3 spells CASMRGQGNTIYF. The CDR3 DNA is TGTGCCAGCATGCGGGGGCAAGGAAACACCATATATTTT.

V gene TRBV7-2 combines with J gene TRBJ1-1, with 7 bases fitting TRBD1. V trimming: 2 bases; J trimming: 3 bases; junction bases outside the gene matches: 12. Germline V gene data show CDR1 as SGHTA and CDR2 as FQGNSA. The CDR3 covers 17 residues. DNA of the CDR3: TGTGCCAGCAGCTTAAGGAGGGGGCGCGGGAAGGACACTGAAGCTTTCTTT. Translated, it gives CASSLRRGRGKDTEAFF.

On this clone: An end of the junction differs from the germline gene, which may be a read error. The chain is built from TRBV7-9 and TRBJ2-7; 7 bases fit TRBD2. The CDR3 consists of 12 residues. Per germline, CDR1 SEHNR and CDR2 FQNEAQ (reference sequence). CDR3 amino acids: CASSVSAGEANF. The CDR3 DNA follows: TGTGCCAGCAGCGTGTCGGCGGGAGAGGCAAACTTC.

This sequence joins TRBV4-1 and TRBJ2-3; D assignment may be TRBD1 or TRBD2 (5 bases each). CDR3 length: 15 residues. V shed 4 bases and J shed 2 bases, with 13 bases lying between them. CDR1 is MGHRA and CDR2 is YSYEKL in the germline V gene. CDR3 in amino acids: CASSLEGRATDTQYF. CDR3 in DNA: TGCGCCAGCAGCCTAGAGGGCAGGGCCACAGATACGCAGTATTTT.

The chain links TRBV6-4 to TRBJ2-1, with 11 nucleotides matching TRBD2. Germline CDR1 and CDR2: MRHNA and SNTAGT. This CDR3 is built from 15 residues. Losses at the gene ends were 0 bases for V and 6 bases for J; bases not matched to a gene: 1. As DNA, the CDR3 is TGTGCCAGCAGTGACTCTAGCGGGGGGGCCAATGAGCAGTTCTTC. Protein: CASSDSSGGANEQFF.

The chain is built from TRBV2 and TRBJ1-5; D is ambiguous. Trimming pared 4 bases from V and 3 bases from J, leaving 7 bases between. The germline V gene encodes CDR1 SNHLY and CDR2 FYNNEI. The CDR3 loop spans 13 amino acids. CDR3 nucleotides: TGTGCCAGCAGTGGGGGAGTCAATCAGCCCCAGCATTTT. Protein: CASSGGVNQPQHF.

This clone was seen more than once but under ten times. The chain links TRBV6-1 to TRBJ1-6; D uncertain. The V end was cut by 7 bases, the J end by 4 bases, with 14 bases between. Germline V gene data show CDR1 as MNHNS and CDR2 as SASEGT. The length of the CDR3 is 15 residues. CDR3 coding DNA: TGTGCCAGCAAGGCGACCGGATTTTATAATTCACCCCTCCACTTT. It encodes CASKATGFYNSPLHF.

The V gene is TRBV7-2, the J gene TRBJ1-3; the D gene is possibly TRBD1 (6 bases). The CDR3 loop spans 15 amino acids. V was pared by 4 bases and J by 4 bases, with 14 bases between. Germline CDR1 reads SGHTA; CDR2 reads FQGNSA. CDR3 sequence (DNA): TGTGCCAGCAGCTCTACCGGGACACAGGGAAACACCATATATTTT. Its protein is CASSSTGTQGNTIYF.